This passage covers 22 T cell receptor beta chains from one sample sequenced in a study of T cells after yellow fever vaccination. In TCRdb, the 5' RACE reads were re-called with MiXCR into one record per CDR3 protein. The data contain approximately 610,000 distinct CDR3 sequences, about a sixth of them seen just once; the ten biggest clones take up approximately 15%. Sequencing was performed on PBMCs, taken 5 to 6 days after the first yellow fever vaccination. The receptor set was obtained from a man aged 18 to 30 who received the YFV17D yellow fever vaccine.

A few counts support this clonotype. The chain has TRBV12-3 or TRBV12-4 and TRBJ2-1; weak D call: TRBD2 (5 bases). V gave up 5 bases and J gave up 5 bases, with 10 bases separating them. The CDR3 extends over 13 amino acids. CDR3 in DNA: TGTGCCAGCAGTCAGGACGGGAACAATGAGCAGTTCTTC. Residues: CASSQDGNNEQFF.

V usage is TRBV7-2 and J usage is TRBJ2-5; no definite D call. Germline V lookup: CDR1 SGHTA, CDR2 FQGNSA. V was clipped by 1 base and J by 6 bases, with 9 bases between them. The CDR3 covers 13 residues. CDR3 sequence: CASSLDGPQTQYF. CDR3 in DNA: TGTGCCAGCAGCTTAGACGGGCCCCAGACCCAGTACTTC.

The chain combines TRBV12-3 or TRBV12-4 with TRBJ2-1; TRBD1 agrees at 7 bases. V lost 6 bases, J lost 7 bases, and 0 bases stayed unmatched. This CDR3 spans 11 amino acids. CDR3 protein: CASRTGNEQFF. The CDR3 DNA reads as TGTGCCAGCAGGACAGGGAATGAGCAGTTCTTC.

In its sample, this clonotype was seen many times. The chain is built from TRBV6-1 and TRBJ2-2, with 8 bases fitting TRBD1. The CDR3 has 13 amino acids. Looked up from germline, CDR1 is MNHNS and CDR2 is SASEGT. V shed 6 bases, J shed 5 bases, and the junction held 2 bases outside the gene matches. The CDR3 DNA is TGTGCCAGCAGCGGACAGGGTACCGGGGAGCTGTTTTTT. Its protein product is CASSGQGTGELFF.

The V gene is TRBV6-5, the J gene TRBJ1-2; D is uncertain. The CDR3 runs to 12 residues. V was shortened by 6 bases and J by 4 bases, with 9 bases between the two germline ends. Germline assignment: CDR1 MNHEY and CDR2 SVGAGI. CDR3 in amino acids: CASSGFGYGYTF. Written as DNA, the CDR3 is TGTGCCAGCAGCGGGTTTGGCTATGGCTACACCTTC.

The V gene is TRBV11-2, the J gene TRBJ2-1, with D possibly being TRBD1 or TRBD2 (5 bases each). The V gene lost 6 bases and the J gene lost 7 bases, with 22 bases spanning the gap. Germline lookup yields CDR1 SGHAT and CDR2 FQNNGV. The CDR3 runs to 16 residues. The CDR3 sequence is CASSLDPQGPRNEQFF. The CDR3 DNA reads as TGTGCCAGCAGTCTAGACCCGCAGGGACCGAGGAATGAGCAGTTCTTC.

The CDR3, as DNA: TGTGCCAGCAGCCAAGAGGGGAGTTGGAGGACTGAAGCTTTCTTT. Its protein product is CASSQEGSWRTEAFF. The J gene is TRBJ1-1, the V gene TRBV3-1; D is undetermined. The V end was cut by 0 bases, the J end by 5 bases, with 13 bases between. The CDR3 is made up of 15 amino acids. From germline, CDR1 is LGHDT and CDR2 YNNKEL (reference sequence).

The chain couples TRBV4-3 to TRBJ2-6; D is unresolved. Germline V gene sequence: CDR1 LGHNA, CDR2 YSLEER. The CDR3 runs 13 residues. V lost 0 bases and J lost 12, with 9 bases in between. This chain's CDR3 is CASSQDRAVVLTF. The CDR3 nucleotides are TGCGCCAGCAGCCAAGATCGGGCCGTCGTCCTGACTTTC.

This clonotype turned up a few times. The chain links TRBV25-1 to TRBJ1-4; no firm D call. V shed 6 bases and J shed 4 bases, with 9 bases lying between them. The length of the CDR3 is 13 residues. CDR1 and CDR2 (germline): MGHDK, SYGVNS. CDR3 in amino acids: CASRKTGNEKLFF. The DNA for the CDR3 is TGTGCCAGCAGGAAGACGGGTAATGAAAAACTGTTTTTT. Looking up the rest from reference TRBV25-1 and TRBJ1-4 gives the full variable domain: EADIYQTPRYLVIGTGKKITLECSQTMGHDKMYWYQQDPGMELHLIHYSYGVNSTEKGDLSSESTVSRIRTEHFPLTLESARPSHTSQYLCASRKTGNEKLFFGSGTQLSVL.

The chain recombines TRBV5-1 with TRBJ2-5; TRBD2 matches 7 bases. V lost 4 bases and J lost 4; bases outside the gene matches: 7. The CDR3 length is 14 residues. Germline assignment: CDR1 SGHRS and CDR2 YFSETQ. The CDR3 nucleotides read TGCGCCAGCAGCAAAGCGGGGTCGGGAGAGACCCAGTACTTC. Translating it yields CASSKAGSGETQYF.

V is TRBV4-1 and J is TRBJ2-7; D possibly corresponds to TRBD1 (6 bases). The CDR3 has 13 amino acids. V lost 4 bases and J 6 bases, leaving 13 bases between the germline ends. Germline values: CDR1 MGHRA, CDR2 YSYEKL. This CDR3 is CASSLTQGTEQYV. The CDR3 DNA reads TGCGCCAGCAGCCTGACACAGGGAACCGAGCAGTACGTC.

The chain recombines TRBV5-1 with TRBJ1-5, with a tentative D call TRBD1 (6 bases). The V end lost 4 bases, the J end lost 5 bases, and 13 bases lay between the germline ends. Germline V lookup: CDR1 SGHRS, CDR2 YFSETQ. This CDR3 has 14 amino acids. The CDR3 reads CASSLGTHDQPQHF. CDR3 bases: TGCGCCAGCAGCCTCGGGACACATGATCAGCCCCAGCATTTT.

The V gene is TRBV5-1, the J gene TRBJ2-3; the match to TRBD2 covers 7 bases. The CDR3 totals 16 residues. The J segment lost 4 bases and the V segment lost 4 bases, leaving 12 bases of the junction unmatched. Germline V gene data show CDR1 as SGHRS and CDR2 as YFSETQ. CDR3 residues: CASSPWEGSGADTQYF. The CDR3 region has the DNA TGCGCCAGCAGCCCCTGGGAGGGTAGCGGCGCAGATACGCAGTATTTT.

This clonotype was counted between two and nine times. The V and J genes are TRBV29-1 and TRBJ1-4, with a possible D match to TRBD1 (5 bases). This CDR3 spans 15 amino acids. V was cut by 5 bases and J by 6 bases, with 19 bases left in between. Germline V lookup: CDR1 SQVTM, CDR2 ANQGSEA. The CDR3 spells CSVSLTGTPYEKLFF. CDR3 DNA: TGCAGCGTTTCCCTAACCGGGACGCCTTATGAAAAACTGTTTTTT.

This clonotype was detected a few times. The chain employs TRBV9 and TRBJ2-1, with a tentative D call TRBD2 (5 bases). Deletions cut 0 bases from V and 4 bases from J, with 11 bases between. The CDR3 extends over 15 amino acids. From germline, CDR1 is SGDLS and CDR2 YYNGEE. As DNA, the CDR3 is TGTGCCAGCAGCGTAGTCGGGGAAAGATACAATGAGCAGTTCTTC. This translates into CASSVVGERYNEQFF.

Ten or more counts support this clonotype. The genes are TRBV7-2 and TRBJ1-5; perhaps TRBD1 as D (6 bases). Germline V CDR1 and CDR2: SGHTA, FQGNSA. The CDR3 runs to 13 residues. V was shortened by 5 bases and J by 7 bases, with 12 bases between the two germline ends. CDR3: CASSLRGGQPQHF. The CDR3, as DNA: TGTGCCAGCAGCCTCAGGGGTGGCCAGCCCCAGCATTTT.

This clonotype was detected a few times. The chain links TRBV6-5 to TRBJ2-5, with a tentative D call TRBD2 (6 bases). This CDR3 has 13 residues. Germline V CDR1 and CDR2: MNHEY, SVGAGI. V was trimmed by 2 bases and J by 3 bases, leaving 7 bases between them. The CDR3 sequence is CASSYPGEETQYF. CDR3 nucleotide sequence: TGTGCCAGCAGTTACCCGGGGGAAGAGACCCAGTACTTC.

This clonotype was picked up a small number of times. The chain has TRBV30 and TRBJ1-2; a possible D gene is TRBD1 (5 bases). Germline V gene lookup returns CDR1 GTSNPN and CDR2 SVGIG (reference sequence). The CDR3 has 12 residues. V was clipped by 3 bases and J by 1 base, with 6 bases between them. CDR3 DNA sequence: TGTGCCTGGAGCGGGGGTAACTATGGCTACACCTTC. This translates into CAWSGGNYGYTF.

The sample holds a few counts of this clonotype. The chain couples TRBV5-1 to TRBJ2-1, with TRBD1 identical over 7 bases. CDR3 length: 14 amino acids. After removal of 2 bases from V and 5 bases from J, the junction contained 4 bases not matched to a gene. The germline gives CDR1 SGHRS, CDR2 YFSETQ. The CDR3 protein is CASSFGTEDNEQFF. The CDR3 DNA follows: TGCGCCAGCAGCTTTGGGACAGAAGACAATGAGCAGTTCTTC. Full variable domain (missing parts from reference TRBV5-1 and TRBJ2-1): KAGVTQTPRYLIKTRGQQVTLSCSPISGHRSVSWYQQTPGQGLQFLFEYFSETQRNKGNFPGRFSGRQFSNSRSEMNVSTLELGDSALYLCASSFGTEDNEQFFGPGTRLTVL.

This clonotype was picked up many times. The chain couples TRBV20-1 to TRBJ2-3; D gene uncertain. The V end was cut by 6 bases, the J end by 1 base, with 14 bases between. The CDR3 consists of 14 residues. Germline V gene lookup returns CDR1 DFQATT and CDR2 SNEGSKA (reference sequence). The DNA for the CDR3 is TGCAGTGCCGTTTCAGGTGTCGGCACAGATACGCAGTATTTT. Protein: CSAVSGVGTDTQYF.

This clonotype turned up a few times. The J gene is TRBJ1-5, the V gene TRBV28; 7 bases match TRBD1. The trim removed 4 bases at V and 2 bases at J, leaving 5 bases unmatched. This CDR3 is 15 amino acids long. Germline CDR1 reads MDHEN; CDR2 reads SYDVKM. The CDR3 reads CASSSTGAGNQPQHF. CDR3 DNA sequence: TGTGCCAGCAGTTCCACAGGGGCGGGCAATCAGCCCCAGCATTTT.

The chain has TRBV20-1 and TRBJ2-5, with TRBD1 as a possible D gene (6 bases). The CDR3 length is 13 residues. V was shortened by 6 bases and J by 2 bases, with 13 bases between the two germline ends. Germline CDR1 and CDR2: DFQATT and SNEGSKA (reference sequence). The CDR3 loop reads CSASNREQETQYF. DNA for the CDR3: TGCAGTGCAAGCAACAGGGAGCAAGAGACCCAGTACTTC.